The 22 T cell receptor beta chains given below trace back to one sample, sequenced in a study of OX40 agonist ivuxolimab in advanced cancers. This table comes from immunoSEQ multiplex PCR, and its TCRdb copy is limited to in-frame clones, with some not included. The repertoire consists of under 65,000 clones, with approximately 90% occurring once and the leading ten covering 18%. The starting material was CD4+ or CD8+ T cells sorted from blood, obtained in a trial of the OX40 agonist ivuxolimab. The source of these receptors is an adult with an advanced solid tumor such as melanoma, head and neck, liver or kidney cancer.

This clone appeared a few times. The gene calls are TRBV6-1 and TRBJ1-2; tentative D call: TRBD1 (6 bases). The germline gives CDR1 MNHNS, CDR2 SASEGT. The CDR3 spans 13 residues. V lost 6 bases, J lost 5 bases, and 13 bases lay in between. CDR3 loop: CASSIQGPYGYTF. As DNA, the CDR3 is TGTGCCAGCAGCATACAGGGCCCGTATGGCTACACCTTC.

The chain links TRBV19 to TRBJ1-1, with a tentative D call TRBD1 (5 bases). V lost 5 bases and J lost 2, with 15 bases in between. The germline CDR1 and CDR2 sequences are LNHDA and SQIVND (reference sequence). The CDR3 has 15 amino acids. DNA for the CDR3: TGTGCCAGTAGTCCCTCAGGGTGGAGCAACACTGAAGCTTTCTTT. This codes for CASSPSGWSNTEAFF.

As for this clone: The sample contains more than one DNA sequence encoding this CDR3. V is TRBV6-5 and J is TRBJ1-2, with unresolved D. V was shortened by 5 bases and J by 4 bases, with 11 bases between the two germline ends. Germline V gene data show CDR1 as MNHEY and CDR2 as SVGAGI. This CDR3 spans 13 amino acids. This CDR3 is CASSPGGIYGYTF. For the CDR3, the DNA is TGTGCCAGCAGTCCCGGAGGGATCTATGGCTACACCTTC.

V is TRBV21-1 and J is TRBJ1-1; whether TRBD1, the table's D call, matches the DNA was not checked. TRBV21-1 constitutes a pseudogene. This CDR3 comprises 18 residues. CDR3 sequence (DNA): TGTGCCAGCAGCTCCTTGGACAGGGGCCCCCTGATGAACACTGAAGCTTTCTTT. Translating gives CASSSLDRGPLMNTEAFF.

In regard to this clone: This CDR3 is also generated by other DNA sequences in the sample. This chain connects TRBV7-6 to TRBJ1-1; possible D gene TRBD1, 5 bases. The V end was cut by 1 base, the J end by 1 base, with 7 bases between. Germline lookup yields CDR1 SGHVS and CDR2 FNYEAQ. The CDR3 length is 14 residues. The CDR3 DNA follows: TGTGCCAGCAGCTTAGGTGGGGGGAACACTGAAGCTTTCTTT. Translation: CASSLGGGNTEAFF.

The gene calls are TRBV6-5 and TRBJ2-2; D gene uncertain. Looked up from germline, CDR1 is MNHEY and CDR2 is SVGAGI. This CDR3 has 12 residues. Trimming pared 5 bases from V and 6 bases from J, leaving 7 bases between. Here the CDR3 reads CASSPLAGELFF. In nucleotides, the CDR3 is TGTGCCAGCAGTCCCTTGGCCGGGGAGCTGTTTTTT.

This rearrangement joins TRBV5-6 to TRBJ2-7, with a weak D call TRBD2 (6 bases). Trimming took off 3 bases at V and 3 bases at J, with 7 bases between the two ends. Germline assignment: CDR1 SGHDT and CDR2 YYEEEE. The CDR3 has 12 amino acids. CDR3 nucleotides: TGTGCCAGCAGCTGGGGGGTCTACGAGCAGTACTTC. It codes for CASSWGVYEQYF.

The rearrangement uses TRBV27 and TRBJ2-7, with 7 bases lining up with TRBD2. V lost 5 bases, J lost 2 bases, and 9 bases stayed unmatched. The length of the CDR3 is 15 residues. The V gene's germline CDR1 is MNHEY and CDR2 SMNVEV (reference sequence). CDR3 residues: CASSRLAGDTYEQYF. The CDR3 coding sequence is TGTGCCAGCAGTCGTCTCGCGGGGGATACCTACGAGCAGTACTTC.

V usage is TRBV11-3 and J usage is TRBJ2-1, with TRBD1 matching 9 bases. Trimming removed 4 bases from V and 3 bases from J; junction bases left unmatched: 4. CDR3 length equals 15 residues. Looked up from germline, CDR1 is SGHNT and CDR2 is YENEEA. The DNA of the CDR3 is TGTGCCAGCAGCTCCCGGGACAGGGACTACAATGAGCAGTTCTTC. Amino acid sequence: CASSSRDRDYNEQFF.

This chain connects TRBV19 to TRBJ2-7; 7 nucleotides match TRBD1. With V trimmed by 5 bases and J by 6 bases, 7 bases remained unmatched. CDR3 length: 13 residues. CDR1 is LNHDA, CDR2 SQIVND, per germline (reference sequence). CDR3 nucleotide sequence: TGTGCCAGTAGTCCAAAAACAGGGGCCGAGCAGTACTTC. The encoded protein is CASSPKTGAEQYF.

This clone was detected only once. The chain couples TRBV19 to TRBJ2-5; TRBD2 is a possible D gene (5 bases). With 7 bases removed from V and 1 base from J, the gap between germline ends came to 16 bases. The CDR3 is 15 residues long. Germline lookup yields CDR1 LNHDA and CDR2 SQIVND (reference sequence). The CDR3 protein is CASTQGGLSQETQYF. The CDR3 DNA sequence: TGTGCCAGTACTCAAGGCGGGCTATCCCAAGAGACCCAGTACTTC.

This clone was detected once. The chain is built from TRBV7-9 and TRBJ2-5; D not resolved. The CDR3 loop spans 16 amino acids. The V end was cut by 5 bases, the J end by 1 base, with 17 bases between. The germline V gene has CDR1 SEHNR and CDR2 FQNEAQ (reference sequence). The CDR3 region has the DNA TGTGCCAGCAGCCCTTGGGCCGTCCCGCTCCAAGAGACCCAGTACTTC. It is translated as CASSPWAVPLQETQYF.

The chain joins TRBV13 to TRBJ1-1; 11 positions match TRBD1. The V segment lost 5 bases and the J segment 10 bases; nucleotides outside the gene matches: 9. The germline gives CDR1 PRHDT, CDR2 FYEKMQ (reference sequence). The CDR3 totals 14 residues. In DNA, the CDR3 is TGTGCCAGCAGCCCGGCCGGGACAGGGGGTTCAGCTTTCTTT. Amino acids: CASSPAGTGGSAFF.

V gene TRBV11-2 combines with J gene TRBJ1-3; D possibly corresponds to TRBD1 (5 bases). The germline gives CDR1 SGHAT, CDR2 FQNNGV. The CDR3 is 15 residues long. V was trimmed by 3 bases and J by 4 bases, leaving 13 bases between them. The CDR3 sequence is CASSFGLQAGNTIYF. The CDR3 DNA sequence: TGTGCCAGCAGCTTCGGGTTACAGGCCGGAAACACCATATATTTT.

The chain combines TRBV7-9 with TRBJ1-4; TRBD1 is a possible D gene (6 bases). The germline CDR1 and CDR2 sequences are SEHNR and FQNEAQ (reference sequence). CDR3 length equals 17 residues. V lost 2 bases and J lost 0, with 13 bases in between. The CDR3 loop reads CASSLPQGHATNEKLFF. The CDR3 coding sequence is TGTGCCAGCAGCTTACCCCAGGGGCATGCAACTAATGAAAAACTGTTTTTT.

This chain joins TRBV7-9 and TRBJ2-5, with D unclear. The ends were cut back, 0 bases at V and 0 bases at J, with 5 bases in the middle. The CDR3 is 14 amino acids. From germline, CDR1 is SEHNR and CDR2 FQNEAQ (reference sequence). As DNA, the CDR3 is TGTGCCAGCAGCTTAGCAGCTTACCAAGAGACCCAGTACTTC. Amino acids: CASSLAAYQETQYF.

The chain has TRBV7-2 and TRBJ1-5; D is possibly TRBD1 (5 bases). V shed 5 bases and J shed 3 bases, with 14 bases lying between them. The CDR3 is 15 residues long. Germline V CDR1 and CDR2: SGHTA, FQGNSA. CDR3 coding DNA: TGTGCCAGCAGCACTCTAGACAGAGTCAATCAGCCCCAGCATTTT. It specifies CASSTLDRVNQPQHF.

The DNA of the CDR3 is TGTGCCAGCAGTGCGACAGGGGCGGGGGGCATTCAGTACTTC. Translated, it gives CASSATGAGGIQYF. J is TRBJ2-4 and V is TRBV27; possibly TRBD1 or TRBD2 for D (8 bases each). This CDR3 contains 14 residues. Germline assignment: CDR1 MNHEY and CDR2 SMNVEV (reference sequence). V was trimmed by 5 bases and J by 9 bases, leaving 17 bases between them.

The rearrangement uses TRBV5-1 and TRBJ1-1, with TRBD1 as a possible D gene (6 bases). Trimming took 6 bases from V and 2 from J, leaving 14 bases between them. This CDR3 comprises 14 residues. CDR1 and CDR2 (germline): SGHRS, YFSETQ. The CDR3, as DNA: TGCGCCAGCACCCTGACAGGAGATAACACTGAAGCTTTCTTT. Its translation: CASTLTGDNTEAFF. The complete variable domain, with remaining parts taken from reference TRBV5-1 and TRBJ1-1, reads KAGVTQTPRYLIKTRGQQVTLSCSPISGHRSVSWYQQTPGQGLQFLFEYFSETQRNKGNFPGRFSGRQFSNSRSEMNVSTLELGDSALYLCASTLTGDNTEAFFGQGTRLTVV.

The chain is built from TRBV6-5 and TRBJ1-1; weak D call: TRBD1 (5 bases). Germline V lookup: CDR1 MNHEY, CDR2 SVGAGI. This CDR3 spans 14 amino acids. Trimming cost V 2 bases and J 0 bases, with 7 bases left between them. This chain's CDR3 is CASSYQGLNTEAFF. The CDR3 region has the DNA TGTGCCAGCAGTTACCAGGGACTGAACACTGAAGCTTTCTTT.

CDR3 DNA: TGTGCCAGCAGCCGGGAGCAGGGCTACGAGCAGTACTTC. It yields the protein CASSREQGYEQYF. The J gene is TRBJ2-7, the V gene TRBV13, with D possibly being TRBD2 (6 bases). The CDR3 is 13 residues long. Trimming stripped 5 bases from V and 3 bases from J, with 11 bases between. From germline, CDR1 is PRHDT and CDR2 FYEKMQ (reference sequence).

V usage is TRBV29-1 and J usage is TRBJ1-2; TRBD1 aligns across 7 bases. The CDR3 covers 10 residues. V dropped 6 bases and J dropped 13; count of bases not matched to a gene: 8. Germline CDR1 reads SQVTM; CDR2 reads ANQGSEA. CDR3 DNA sequence: TGCAGCGTAGGGACAGTTGAAGGCACCTTC. The encoded protein is CSVGTVEGTF.